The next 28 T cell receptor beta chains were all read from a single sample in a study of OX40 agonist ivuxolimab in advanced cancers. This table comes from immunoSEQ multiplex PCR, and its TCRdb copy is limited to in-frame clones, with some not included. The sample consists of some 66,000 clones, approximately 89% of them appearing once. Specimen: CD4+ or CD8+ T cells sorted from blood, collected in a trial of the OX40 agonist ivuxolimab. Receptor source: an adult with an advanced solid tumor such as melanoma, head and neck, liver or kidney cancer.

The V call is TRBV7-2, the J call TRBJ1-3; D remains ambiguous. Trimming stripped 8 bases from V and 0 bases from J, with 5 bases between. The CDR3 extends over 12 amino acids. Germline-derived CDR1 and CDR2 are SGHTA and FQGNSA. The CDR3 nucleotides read TGTGCCAGCTCTACCTCTGGAAACACCATATATTTT. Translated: CASSTSGNTIYF. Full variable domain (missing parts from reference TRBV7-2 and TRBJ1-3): GAGVSQSPSNKVTEKGKDVELRCDPISGHTALYWYRQSLGQGLEFLIYFQGNSAPDKSGLPSDRFSAERTGGSVSTLTIQRTQQEDSAVYLCASSTSGNTIYFGEGSWLTVV.

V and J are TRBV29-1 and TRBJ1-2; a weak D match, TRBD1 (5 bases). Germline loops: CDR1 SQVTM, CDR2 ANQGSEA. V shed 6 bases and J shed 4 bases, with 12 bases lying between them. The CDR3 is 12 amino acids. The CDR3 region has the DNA TGCAGCGTGGCAGGGACGGTCTATGGCTACACCTTC. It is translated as CSVAGTVYGYTF.

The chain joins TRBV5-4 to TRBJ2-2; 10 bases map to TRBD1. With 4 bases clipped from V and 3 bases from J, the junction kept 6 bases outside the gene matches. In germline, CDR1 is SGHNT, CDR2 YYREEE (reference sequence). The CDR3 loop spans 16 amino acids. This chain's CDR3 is CASSPRTGGYTGELFF. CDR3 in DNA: TGTGCCAGCAGCCCAAGGACAGGGGGGTACACCGGGGAGCTGTTTTTT.

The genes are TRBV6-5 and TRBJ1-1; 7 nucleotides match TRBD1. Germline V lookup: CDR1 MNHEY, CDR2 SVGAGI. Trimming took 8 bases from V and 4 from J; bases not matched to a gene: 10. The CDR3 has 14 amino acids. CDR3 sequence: CASETGVSGTEAFF. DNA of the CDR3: TGTGCCAGCGAAACAGGGGTTAGTGGCACTGAAGCTTTCTTT.

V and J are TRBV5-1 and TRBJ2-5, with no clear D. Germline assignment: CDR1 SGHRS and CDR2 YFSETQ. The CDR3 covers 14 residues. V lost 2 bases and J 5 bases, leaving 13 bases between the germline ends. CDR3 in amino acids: CASSFDPSGETQYF. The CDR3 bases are TGCGCCAGCAGCTTTGATCCTAGTGGGGAGACCCAGTACTTC.

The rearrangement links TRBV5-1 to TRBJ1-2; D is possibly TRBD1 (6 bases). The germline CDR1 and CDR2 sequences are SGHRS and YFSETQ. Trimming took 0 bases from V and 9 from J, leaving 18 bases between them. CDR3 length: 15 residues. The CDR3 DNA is TGCGCCAGCAGCTTGGGGAGGACAGCCGAGACGAGCTACACCTTC. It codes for CASSLGRTAETSYTF.

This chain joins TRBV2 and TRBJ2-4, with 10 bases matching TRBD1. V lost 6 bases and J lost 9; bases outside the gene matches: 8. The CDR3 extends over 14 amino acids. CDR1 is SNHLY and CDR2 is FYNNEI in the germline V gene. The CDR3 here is CASSAGQGIVIQYF. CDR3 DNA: TGTGCCAGCAGCGCGGGACAGGGGATAGTCATTCAGTACTTC. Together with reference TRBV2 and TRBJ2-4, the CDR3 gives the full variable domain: EPEVTQTPSHQVTQMGQEVILRCVPISNHLYFYWYRQILGQKVEFLVSFYNNEISEKSEIFDDQFSVERPDGSNFTLKIRSTKLEDSAMYFCASSAGQGIVIQYFGAGTRLSVL.

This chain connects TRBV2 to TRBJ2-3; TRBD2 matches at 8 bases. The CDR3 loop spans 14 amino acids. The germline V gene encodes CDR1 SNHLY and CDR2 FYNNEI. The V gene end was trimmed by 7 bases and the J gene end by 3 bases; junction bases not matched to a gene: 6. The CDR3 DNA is TGTGCCAGCATCAGGCGGGGGGTGACAGATACGCAGTATTTT. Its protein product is CASIRRGVTDTQYF.

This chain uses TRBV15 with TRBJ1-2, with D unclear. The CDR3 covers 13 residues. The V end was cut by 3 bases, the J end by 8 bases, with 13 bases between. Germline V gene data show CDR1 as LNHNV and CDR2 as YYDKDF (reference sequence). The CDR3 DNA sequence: TGTGCCACCAGCAGTCCGATCGGGGTAGGCTACACCTTC. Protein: CATSSPIGVGYTF. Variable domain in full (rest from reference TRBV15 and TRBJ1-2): DAMVIQNPRYQVTQFGKPVTLSCSQTLNHNVMYWYQQKSSQAPKLLFHYYDKDFNNEADTPDNFQSRRPNTSFCFLDIRSPGLGDTAMYLCATSSPIGVGYTFGSGTRLTVV.

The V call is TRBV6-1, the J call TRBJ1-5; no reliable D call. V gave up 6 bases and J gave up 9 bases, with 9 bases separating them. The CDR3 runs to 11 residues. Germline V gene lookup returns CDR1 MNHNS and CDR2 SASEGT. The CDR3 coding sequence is TGTGCCAGCAGCCCCCCGGGGCCCCAGCATTTT. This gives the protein CASSPPGPQHF.

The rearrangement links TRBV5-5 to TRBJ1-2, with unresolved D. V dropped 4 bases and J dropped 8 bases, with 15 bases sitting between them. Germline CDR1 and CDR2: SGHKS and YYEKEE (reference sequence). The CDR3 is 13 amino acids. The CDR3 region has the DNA TGTGCCAGCAGCCCCATAGTCCTGGGAGGCTACACCTTC. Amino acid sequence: CASSPIVLGGYTF.

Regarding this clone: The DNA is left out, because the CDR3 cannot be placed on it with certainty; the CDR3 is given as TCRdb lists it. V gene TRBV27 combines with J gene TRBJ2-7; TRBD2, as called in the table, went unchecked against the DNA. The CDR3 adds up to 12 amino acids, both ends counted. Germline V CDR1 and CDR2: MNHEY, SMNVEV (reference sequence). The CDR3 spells CASSSSRWEQYF.

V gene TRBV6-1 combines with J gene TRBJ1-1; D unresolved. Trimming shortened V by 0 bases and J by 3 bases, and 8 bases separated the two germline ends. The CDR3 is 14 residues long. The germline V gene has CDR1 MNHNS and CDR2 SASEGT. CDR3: CASSEAVADTEAFF. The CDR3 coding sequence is TGTGCCAGCAGTGAAGCCGTGGCGGACACTGAAGCTTTCTTT.

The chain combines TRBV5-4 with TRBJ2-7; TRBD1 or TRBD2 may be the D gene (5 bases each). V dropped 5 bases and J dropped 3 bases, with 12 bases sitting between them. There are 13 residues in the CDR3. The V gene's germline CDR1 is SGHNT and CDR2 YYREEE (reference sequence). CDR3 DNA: TGTGCCAGCAGAAAACGGGACGACTACGAGCAGTACTTC. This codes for CASRKRDDYEQYF.

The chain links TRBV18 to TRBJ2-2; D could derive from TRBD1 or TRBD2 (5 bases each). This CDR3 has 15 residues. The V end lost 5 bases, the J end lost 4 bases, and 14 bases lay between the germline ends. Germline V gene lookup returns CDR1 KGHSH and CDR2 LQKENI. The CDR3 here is CASSAGTLGTGELFF. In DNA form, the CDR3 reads TGTGCCAGCTCAGCCGGGACCTTGGGCACCGGGGAGCTGTTTTTT. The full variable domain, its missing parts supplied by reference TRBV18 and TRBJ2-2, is NAGVMQNPRHLVRRRGQEARLRCSPMKGHSHVYWYRQLPEEGLKFMVYLQKENIIDESGMPKERFSAEFPKEGPSILRIQQVVRGDSAAYFCASSAGTLGTGELFFGEGSRLTVL.

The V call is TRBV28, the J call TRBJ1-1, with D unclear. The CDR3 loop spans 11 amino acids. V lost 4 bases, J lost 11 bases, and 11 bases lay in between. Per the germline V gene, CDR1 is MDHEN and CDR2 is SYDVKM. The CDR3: CASSSQRDAFF. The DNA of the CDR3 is TGTGCCAGCAGTTCCCAGCGGGATGCTTTCTTT.

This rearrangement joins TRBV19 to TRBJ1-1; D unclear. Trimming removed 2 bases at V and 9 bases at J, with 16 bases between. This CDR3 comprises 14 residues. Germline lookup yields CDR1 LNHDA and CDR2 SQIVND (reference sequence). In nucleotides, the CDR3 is TGTGCCAGTAGTATAAATGGGAGGGATGAGCAAGCTTTCTTT. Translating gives CASSINGRDEQAFF.

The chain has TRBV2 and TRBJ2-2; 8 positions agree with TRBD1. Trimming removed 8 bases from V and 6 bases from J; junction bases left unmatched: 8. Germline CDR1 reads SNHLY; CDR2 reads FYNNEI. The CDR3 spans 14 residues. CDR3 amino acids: CASSVDRGAGELFF. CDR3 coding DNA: TGTGCCAGCTCTGTCGACAGGGGAGCCGGGGAGCTGTTTTTT.

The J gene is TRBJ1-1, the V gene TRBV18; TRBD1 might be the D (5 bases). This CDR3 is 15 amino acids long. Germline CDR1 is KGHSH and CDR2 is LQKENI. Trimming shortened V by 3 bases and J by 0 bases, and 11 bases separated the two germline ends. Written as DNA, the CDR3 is TGTGCCAGCTCACCCCTACAGGACATGAACACTGAAGCTTTCTTT. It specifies CASSPLQDMNTEAFF.

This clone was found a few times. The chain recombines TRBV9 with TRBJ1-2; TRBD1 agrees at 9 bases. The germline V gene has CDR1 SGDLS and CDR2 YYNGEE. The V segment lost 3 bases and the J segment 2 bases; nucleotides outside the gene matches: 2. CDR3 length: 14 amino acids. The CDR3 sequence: CASSGGQGNYGYTF. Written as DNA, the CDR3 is TGTGCCAGCAGCGGGGGACAGGGAAACTATGGCTACACCTTC.

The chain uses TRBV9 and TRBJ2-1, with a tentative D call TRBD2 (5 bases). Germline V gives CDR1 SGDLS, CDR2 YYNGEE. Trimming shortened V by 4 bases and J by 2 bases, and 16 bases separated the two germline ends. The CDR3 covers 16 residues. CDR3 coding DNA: TGTGCCAGCAGCCCCTTAGGGAGAGGAGCCTACAATGAGCAGTTCTTC. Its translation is CASSPLGRGAYNEQFF.

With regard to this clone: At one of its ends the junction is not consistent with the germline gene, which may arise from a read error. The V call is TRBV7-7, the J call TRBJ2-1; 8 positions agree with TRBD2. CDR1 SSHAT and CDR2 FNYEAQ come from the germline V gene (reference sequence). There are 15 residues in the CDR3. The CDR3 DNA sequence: TGTGCTAGCAGCGATAGCGGGGCTTCCTACAATGAGCAGTTCTTC. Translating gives CASSDSGASYNEQFF.

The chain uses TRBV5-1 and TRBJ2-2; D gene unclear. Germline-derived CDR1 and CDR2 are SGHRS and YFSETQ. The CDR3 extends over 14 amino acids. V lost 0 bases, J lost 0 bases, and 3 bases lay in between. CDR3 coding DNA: TGCGCCAGCAGCTTGGCGGCGAACACCGGGGAGCTGTTTTTT. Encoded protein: CASSLAANTGELFF.

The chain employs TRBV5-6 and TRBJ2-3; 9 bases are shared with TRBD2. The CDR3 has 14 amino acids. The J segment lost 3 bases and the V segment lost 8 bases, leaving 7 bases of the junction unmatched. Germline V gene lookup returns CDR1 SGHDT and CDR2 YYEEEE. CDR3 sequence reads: CASDERGVTDTQYF. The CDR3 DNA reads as TGTGCCAGTGACGAGCGGGGGGTAACAGATACGCAGTATTTT.

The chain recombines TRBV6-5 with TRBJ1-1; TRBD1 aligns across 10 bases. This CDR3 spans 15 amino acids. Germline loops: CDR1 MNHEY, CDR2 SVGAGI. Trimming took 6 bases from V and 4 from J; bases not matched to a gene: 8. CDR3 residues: CASSPWGDRGTEAFF. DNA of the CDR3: TGTGCCAGCAGCCCATGGGGGGACAGGGGCACTGAAGCTTTCTTT.

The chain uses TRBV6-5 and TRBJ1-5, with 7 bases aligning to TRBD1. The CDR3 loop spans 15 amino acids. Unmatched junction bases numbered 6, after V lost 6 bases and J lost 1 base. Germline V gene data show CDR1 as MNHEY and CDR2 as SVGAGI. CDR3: CASRSDRKSNQPQHF. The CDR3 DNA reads TGTGCCAGCAGATCGGACAGGAAGAGCAATCAGCCCCAGCATTTT.

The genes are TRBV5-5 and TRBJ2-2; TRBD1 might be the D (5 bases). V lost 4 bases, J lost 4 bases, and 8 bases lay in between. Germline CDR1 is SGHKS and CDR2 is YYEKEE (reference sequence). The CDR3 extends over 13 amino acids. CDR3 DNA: TGTGCCAGCAGCCCCAGGGTCACCGGGGAGCTGTTTTTT. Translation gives CASSPRVTGELFF.

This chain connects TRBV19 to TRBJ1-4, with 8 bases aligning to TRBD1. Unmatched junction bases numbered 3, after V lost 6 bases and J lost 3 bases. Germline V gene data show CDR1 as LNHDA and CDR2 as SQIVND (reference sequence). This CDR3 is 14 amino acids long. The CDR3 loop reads CASSWTGSNEKLFF. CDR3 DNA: TGTGCCAGTAGCTGGACAGGGTCTAATGAAAAACTGTTTTTT.